Below are 27 T cell receptor beta chains sequenced from a single sample in a study of T cells expressing NK-cell markers. TCRdb reprocessed the 5' RACE reads and reports one entry per CDR3 protein, with no DNA. This repertoire includes 550,000 to 600,000 distinct CDR3 sequences. Sequencing input: blood T cells: a sorted CD56 or NKG2C T cell subset, CD4+ or CD8+ T cells, or bulk PBMC T cells (not recorded which). Receptors originate from a man aged 18 to 35 in good health.

V usage is TRBV10-3 and J usage is TRBJ2-5. The V gene's germline CDR1 is ENHRY and CDR2 SYGVKD. This CDR3 is 13 amino acids long. CDR3 region: CAIRGRQQETQYF.

The chain couples TRBV24-1 to TRBJ2-1; TCRdb's D call, TRBD2, is unchecked because there is no DNA. CDR1 is KGHDR, CDR2 SFDVKD, per germline. The CDR3 length is 13 residues. CDR3 loop: CATSDLRGGEQFF.

The rearrangement joins TRBV9 to TRBJ2-1; as DNA is missing, the TRBD1 call by TCRdb cannot be tested. This CDR3 has 14 residues. Germline V gene lookup returns CDR1 SGDLS and CDR2 YYNGEE. CDR3 in amino acids: CASSVGDIDNEQFF.

The rearrangement uses TRBV7-7 and TRBJ1-5. The length of the CDR3 is 13 residues. Germline V lookup: CDR1 SSHAT, CDR2 FNYEAQ (reference sequence). The chain's CDR3 is CASSLAAGQPQHF.

V and J are TRBV10-3 and TRBJ2-3; lacking DNA, the TRBD1 call made by TCRdb goes unchecked. Germline-derived CDR1 and CDR2 are ENHRY and SYGVKD. The CDR3 is made up of 15 amino acids. CDR3 loop: CASEQGGTLTDTQYF.

The V and J genes are TRBV14 and TRBJ2-3; TCRdb returns TRBD1, unconfirmable since there is no DNA. Germline loops: CDR1 SGHDN, CDR2 FVKESK. The CDR3 covers 17 residues. This CDR3 is CASSREARVISTDTQYF. Full variable domain (outside the CDR3, taken from reference TRBV14 and TRBJ2-3): EAGVTQFPSHSVIEKGQTVTLRCDPISGHDNLYWYRRVMGKEIKFLLHFVKESKQDESGMPNNRFLAERTGGTYSTLKVQPAELEDSGVYFCASSREARVISTDTQYFGPGTRLTVL.

The chain employs TRBV5-5 and TRBJ1-2; TCRdb returns TRBD1, unconfirmable since there is no DNA. Germline loops: CDR1 SGHKS, CDR2 YYEKEE (reference sequence). The CDR3 has 12 amino acids. The CDR3 sequence is CASSLGTGVYTF.

The CDR3 sequence: CASSLIGQGGFYTF. The chain joins TRBV7-9 to TRBJ1-2; lacking DNA, the TRBD1 call made by TCRdb goes unchecked. Germline CDR1 is SEHNR and CDR2 is FQNEAQ (reference sequence). The CDR3 has 14 amino acids.

The chain employs TRBV6-5 and TRBJ2-5; there is no DNA to check the TCRdb D call of TRBD1. Germline V CDR1 and CDR2: MNHEY, SVGAGI. This CDR3 is 14 amino acids long. The CDR3 here is CASSYSMGGETQYF.

The chain links TRBV5-1 to TRBJ1-2; with no DNA, the TCRdb D assignment of TRBD1 cannot be verified. CDR1 is SGHRS, CDR2 YFSETQ, per germline. The CDR3 totals 16 residues. CDR3 loop: CASSSQGFSHSDGYTF.

The chain carries TRBV5-1 and TRBJ1-1; TCRdb returns TRBD1, unconfirmable since there is no DNA. CDR3 length equals 16 residues. Germline V CDR1 and CDR2: SGHRS, YFSETQ. CDR3 amino acids: CASSLTRTGSNTEAFF.

The chain has TRBV27 and TRBJ1-2; TCRdb's assignment of TRBD1 cannot be checked, as there is no DNA. Germline CDR1 is MNHEY and CDR2 is SMNVEV (reference sequence). The CDR3 contains 14 residues. CDR3: CASSLTLGDYGYTF.

The rearrangement uses TRBV15 and TRBJ2-1; the D call of TRBD2 rests on TCRdb alone, since no DNA is present to check it. This CDR3 contains 17 residues. Germline assignment: CDR1 LNHNV and CDR2 YYDKDF (reference sequence). The CDR3 reads CATSRPPGLAGDNEQFF.

The chain couples TRBV5-1 to TRBJ2-2; TCRdb reports TRBD2, a call that lacks DNA to check it against. The CDR3 consists of 16 residues. From germline, CDR1 is SGHRS and CDR2 YFSETQ. This CDR3 reads CASSLVSGSHTGELFF.

V is TRBV12-3 or TRBV12-4 and J is TRBJ2-2; TCRdb names TRBD2, which stays unverified in the absence of DNA. The length of the CDR3 is 17 residues. The CDR3 sequence is CASSSGGTSGNTGELFF.

This chain uses TRBV7-6 with TRBJ2-1; TCRdb calls TRBD2, which cannot be checked without DNA. The CDR3 runs 16 residues. Germline V gives CDR1 SGHVS, CDR2 FNYEAQ. CDR3 region: CASRRLAGETYNEQFF.

The rearrangement uses TRBV20-1 and TRBJ2-7. The CDR3 extends over 12 amino acids. In germline, CDR1 is DFQATT, CDR2 SNEGSKA (reference sequence). CDR3 in amino acids: CSARVWQNEQYF.

The chain employs TRBV7-6 and TRBJ2-1; TCRdb outputs TRBD1, but without DNA this stays unchecked. The CDR3 sequence is 15 residues long. Per germline, CDR1 SGHVS and CDR2 FNYEAQ. CDR3 amino acids: CASSLLGQGVGEQFF.

The chain links TRBV5-1 to TRBJ1-1; TCRdb indicates TRBD1, and absent DNA this call remains unverified. Germline lookup yields CDR1 SGHRS and CDR2 YFSETQ. This CDR3 has 14 amino acids. The CDR3 sequence is CASSSDTGDTEAFF.

The genes are TRBV15 and TRBJ2-1; lacking DNA, the TRBD1 call made by TCRdb goes unchecked. The germline V gene has CDR1 LNHNV and CDR2 YYDKDF (reference sequence). CDR3 length: 17 amino acids. CDR3 sequence: CATSRDLTGTGMPEQFF.

V and J are TRBV6-6 and TRBJ2-1. The germline gives CDR1 MNHNY, CDR2 SVGAGI (reference sequence). CDR3 size: 11 residues. CDR3 residues: CASRLMNEQFF.

J is TRBJ2-3 and V is TRBV12-5; TCRdb designates TRBD1, a call that cannot be tested without DNA. Germline-derived CDR1 and CDR2 are LGHNT and FRNRAP. The CDR3 consists of 16 residues. The CDR3 sequence is CASSPTTTVPGDTQYF.

The rearrangement joins TRBV19 to TRBJ1-5. This CDR3 region has 15 residues. Germline CDR1 reads LNHDA; CDR2 reads SQIVND (reference sequence). Here the CDR3 reads CASSILVGSNQPQHF.

This chain joins TRBV6-6 and TRBJ2-7; the D gene TCRdb calls, TRBD1, cannot be checked with no DNA. This CDR3 is built from 14 residues. Germline V gene sequence: CDR1 MNHNY, CDR2 SVGAGI (reference sequence). The CDR3: CASGLTGGSYEQYF.

This chain joins TRBV28 and TRBJ1-1; TCRdb selects TRBD1, and the lack of DNA leaves this call unchecked. The CDR3 has 17 residues. The germline CDR1 and CDR2 sequences are MDHEN and SYDVKM. CDR3 loop: CASRLSWGTGANTEAFF.

The chain links TRBV4-1 to TRBJ2-6; TCRdb gives TRBD1 as the D gene, but with no DNA this cannot be confirmed. The CDR3 consists of 18 residues. Germline V gene sequence: CDR1 MGHRA, CDR2 YSYEKL. The CDR3 protein is CASSPQGTVVSGANVLTF.

The CDR3 protein is CSAREGGQANYSPLHF. The chain joins TRBV20-1 to TRBJ1-6; TCRdb outputs TRBD1, but without DNA this stays unchecked. This CDR3 is built from 16 residues. Germline V gives CDR1 DFQATT, CDR2 SNEGSKA (reference sequence).